The 18 T cell receptor beta chains below all came from one sample that was sequenced in a study of T-cell reconstitution after alpha-beta-depleted transplantation in children. Researchers prepared the TCRbeta library using unique molecular identifiers, the study reports. A single record per CDR3 protein comes from TCRdb applying MiXCR to the PCR reads. The sample lists about 500,000 distinct CDR3 sequences; roughly an eighth were seen once. The specimen comprised PBMCs, mostly from graft donor cells, sampled 180 days after TCRalphabeta/CD19-depleted stem cell transplant. The receptors were gathered from a female patient under 10 years old who had a stem cell transplant for aplastic anemia, so the T cells may come from the graft donor.

This chain connects TRBV4-3 to TRBJ1-6; 9 nucleotides agree with TRBD1. There are 15 residues in the CDR3. Germline CDR1 reads LGHNA; CDR2 reads YSLEER. V lost 1 base to trimming and J lost 7 bases; unmatched junction nucleotides: 2. CDR3 nucleotides: TGCGCCAGCAGCCAAGGACAGGGGGAAAATTCACCCCTCCACTTT. Its translation: CASSQGQGENSPLHF.

This clonotype was seen a handful of times. This rearrangement joins TRBV28 to TRBJ2-3; D might be TRBD2 (5 bases). V was clipped by 6 bases and J by 6 bases, with 22 bases between them. Germline V lookup: CDR1 MDHEN, CDR2 SYDVKM. This CDR3 contains 16 residues. The CDR3 region has the DNA TGTGCCAGCAGGCCTTCGGGGATAGATAAGGAGGATACGCAGTATTTT. It yields the protein CASRPSGIDKEDTQYF.

The chain uses TRBV4-3 and TRBJ2-1, with 10 bases aligning to TRBD2. J lost 6 bases, V lost 3 bases, and 8 bases had no gene match. The CDR3 spans 16 residues. Per the germline V gene, CDR1 is LGHNA and CDR2 is YSLEER. The CDR3 nucleotides read TGCGCCAGCAGCCAGGACCCCGGGACTAGCGCCAATGAGCAGTTCTTC. The encoded protein is CASSQDPGTSANEQFF.

The chain combines TRBV20-1 with TRBJ1-5; maybe TRBD1 (6 bases). Trimming left V 5 bases short and J 0 bases short, with 20 bases between. Germline V gene data show CDR1 as DFQATT and CDR2 as SNEGSKA (reference sequence). This CDR3 has 17 residues. Here the CDR3 reads CSAPRGGAVYSNQPQHF. The CDR3 region has the DNA TGCAGTGCTCCGCGGGGGGGGGCAGTTTATAGCAATCAGCCCCAGCATTTT.

This clonotype has more than one count but fewer than ten. V usage is TRBV21-1 and J usage is TRBJ2-7; the table calls TRBD1, which could not be checked here. TRBV21-1 is described as a pseudogene. This CDR3 has 17 amino acids. CDR3: CASSAHRNFHRAAEQYV. The CDR3 DNA is TGTGCCAGCAGCGCCCATCGGAACTTTCACAGGGCCGCCGAGCAGTACGTC.

The J gene is TRBJ1-1, the V gene TRBV6-2 or TRBV6-3; D not resolved. The CDR3 is 11 residues long. Germline values: CDR1 MNHEY, CDR2 SVGEGT. Trimming removed 5 bases at V and 11 bases at J, with 12 bases between. Written as DNA, the CDR3 is TGTGCCAGCAGTCGGGCCTGCGATGCTTTCTTT. Protein: CASSRACDAFF.

Only a few counts were recorded for this clonotype. This sequence joins TRBV27 and TRBJ2-1; 7 nucleotides match TRBD2. The V and J ends lost 0 bases and 5 bases, in that order; junction bases with no gene match: 7. Germline CDR1 is MNHEY and CDR2 is SMNVEV (reference sequence). CDR3 length: 16 amino acids. The DNA for the CDR3 is TGTGCCAGCAGTTTATCGATCGGGAGGCTAAACAATGAGCAGTTCTTC. It yields the protein CASSLSIGRLNNEQFF.

This clonotype was counted ten times or more. The genes are TRBV12-3 or TRBV12-4 and TRBJ2-2, with TRBD2 matching 13 bases. Losses at the gene ends were 5 bases for V and 5 bases for J; bases not matched to a gene: 11. This CDR3 spans 18 amino acids. The CDR3 protein is CASSPRLGGLAGTGELFF. The DNA for the CDR3 is TGTGCCAGCAGTCCTAGATTAGGGGGACTAGCGGGAACCGGGGAGCTGTTTTTT.

J is TRBJ2-7 and V is TRBV28; TRBD1 agrees at 12 bases. J lost 4 bases, V lost 6 bases, and 10 bases had no gene match. In germline, CDR1 is MDHEN, CDR2 SYDVKM. The CDR3 sequence is 16 residues long. The CDR3 coding sequence is TGTGCCAGCAGCAAAACCGGGACAGGGGGCTTTTACGAGCAGTACTTC. Translating gives CASSKTGTGGFYEQYF.

The chain joins TRBV14 to TRBJ1-1; D unresolved. Looked up from germline, CDR1 is SGHDN and CDR2 is FVKESK. V lost 0 bases and J lost 9, with 20 bases in between. The CDR3 covers 16 residues. CDR3 sequence reads: CASSQEWATPTLKAFF. The CDR3 DNA reads as TGTGCCAGCAGCCAAGAATGGGCGACTCCCACGCTAAAAGCTTTCTTT.

A few counts support this clonotype. The chain employs TRBV6-1 and TRBJ2-1, with D unresolved. This CDR3 region has 16 residues. The ends were cut back, 2 bases at V and 1 base at J, with 12 bases in the middle. Per the germline V gene, CDR1 is MNHNS and CDR2 is SASEGT. In nucleotides, the CDR3 is TGTGCCAGCAGTGAATTAGCTTCGGTGTCCTACAATGAGCAGTTCTTC. Encoded protein: CASSELASVSYNEQFF.

This clonotype was counted only a few times. The chain is built from TRBV7-6 and TRBJ2-5; 9 nucleotides line up with TRBD2. J lost 1 base, V lost 3 bases, and 6 bases had no gene match. CDR1 and CDR2 from the germline V gene are SGHVS and FNYEAQ. The CDR3 extends over 16 amino acids. Here the CDR3 DNA reads TGTGCCAGCAGCTTTCAGAGCGGGGGGTTCCAAGAGACCCAGTACTTC. It codes for CASSFQSGGFQETQYF.

J is TRBJ2-5 and V is TRBV20-1; 12 nucleotides line up with TRBD1. V lost 3 bases to trimming and J lost 4 bases; unmatched junction nucleotides: 12. The CDR3 runs to 17 residues. The germline V gene encodes CDR1 DFQATT and CDR2 SNEGSKA (reference sequence). CDR3 DNA: TGCAGTGCTAGGCCCCTATCGGGACAGGGGGCCGGAGAGACCCAGTACTTC. This codes for CSARPLSGQGAGETQYF.

The rearrangement uses TRBV4-1 and TRBJ2-5; 11 bases line up with TRBD2. V was clipped by 0 bases and J by 9 bases; unmatched bases: 15. The germline gives CDR1 MGHRA, CDR2 YSYEKL. This CDR3 region has 18 residues. CDR3: CASSQDGTGTSGQRAQYF. The CDR3 bases are TGCGCCAGCAGCCAAGATGGCACCGGGACTAGCGGACAAAGGGCCCAGTACTTC.

In its sample, this clonotype was seen many times. This chain connects TRBV20-1 to TRBJ2-1; TRBD2 matches 8 bases. Looked up from germline, CDR1 is DFQATT and CDR2 is SNEGSKA (reference sequence). CDR3 length: 14 residues. Trimming took 6 bases from V and 4 from J; bases not matched to a gene: 8. The CDR3 DNA is TGCAGTGCCATCGATAGCGGGGCTTACAATGAGCAGTTCTTC. It translates to CSAIDSGAYNEQFF.

This clonotype was counted ten times or more. The rearrangement uses TRBV6-2 or TRBV6-3 and TRBJ1-6, with no clear D. V was clipped by 4 bases and J by 6 bases, with 13 bases between them. Germline assignment: CDR1 MNHEY and CDR2 SVGEGT. The CDR3 loop spans 15 amino acids. For the CDR3, the DNA is TGTGCCAGCAGTTCCGGTCGCCTACTTAATTCACCCCTCCACTTT. This encodes CASSSGRLLNSPLHF.

In its sample, this clonotype was seen a few times. The gene calls are TRBV30 and TRBJ2-1, with 8 bases identical to TRBD1. J lost 6 bases, V lost 2 bases, and 6 bases had no gene match. The length of the CDR3 is 14 residues. CDR1 is GTSNPN and CDR2 is SVGIG in the germline V gene (reference sequence). CDR3 amino acids: CAWSTGQGPNEQFF. DNA for the CDR3: TGTGCCTGGAGTACAGGACAGGGTCCCAATGAGCAGTTCTTC.

The chain uses TRBV20-1 and TRBJ1-2; 7 nucleotides match TRBD1. V lost 3 bases and J lost 4; bases outside the gene matches: 5. Per germline, CDR1 DFQATT and CDR2 SNEGSKA (reference sequence). The CDR3 spans 13 residues. CDR3 amino acids: CSARGQGGYGYTF. CDR3 bases: TGCAGTGCTAGGGGGCAGGGGGGCTATGGCTACACCTTC.